This T cell receptor beta chain derives from a study of cytomegalovirus exposure and HLA in healthy donors. Study-wide results and caveats: Presence/absence analyses assumed roughly uniform sequencing depth across donors. Later analysis reportedly placed an Asian-associated ancestry cluster below the roughly 690-donor mean in N-insertions.

A note on this clone: Its antigen is currently unknown.

The PCR ran on 60 Vbeta and 13 Jbeta primers. The repertoire was sequenced with immunoSEQ multiplex PCR; TCRdb's copy has only in-frame clones and lacks some. The table lists 100,000 or so clones, around 79% of them singletons. V lost 0 bases to trimming and J lost 10 bases; unmatched junction nucleotides: 9. The CDR3 runs 16 residues. Per germline, CDR1 SGHDT and CDR2 YYEEEE. The source of this sequence is a male donor in good health and CMV-seropositive. The chain couples TRBV5-6 to TRBJ2-1, with 11 bases identical to TRBD2. Sequenced: PBMCs. The CDR3 sequence is CASSLEPGLADLEQFF. The CDR3, as DNA: TGTGCCAGCAGCTTGGAACCGGGACTAGCGGACTTGGAGCAGTTCTTC.